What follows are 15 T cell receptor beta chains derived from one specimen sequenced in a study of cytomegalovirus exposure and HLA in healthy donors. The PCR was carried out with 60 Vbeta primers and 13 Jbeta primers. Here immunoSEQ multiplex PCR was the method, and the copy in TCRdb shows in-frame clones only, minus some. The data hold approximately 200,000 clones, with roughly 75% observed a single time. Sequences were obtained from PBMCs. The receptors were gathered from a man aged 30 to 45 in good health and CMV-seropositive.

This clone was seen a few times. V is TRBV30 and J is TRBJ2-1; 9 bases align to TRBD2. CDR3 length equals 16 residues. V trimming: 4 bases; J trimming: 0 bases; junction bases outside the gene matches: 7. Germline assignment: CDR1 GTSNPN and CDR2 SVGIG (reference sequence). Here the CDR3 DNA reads TGTGCCTGGACCCGAGGACTAGCGAGCTCCTACAATGAGCAGTTCTTC. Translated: CAWTRGLASSYNEQFF.

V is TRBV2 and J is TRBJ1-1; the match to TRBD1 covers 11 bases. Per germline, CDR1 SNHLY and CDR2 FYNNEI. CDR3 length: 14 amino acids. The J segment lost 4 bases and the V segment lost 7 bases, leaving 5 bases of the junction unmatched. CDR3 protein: CASTSDRGRTEAFF. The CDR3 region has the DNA TGTGCCAGCACATCGGACAGGGGGCGCACTGAAGCTTTCTTT.

The CDR3, as DNA: TGTGCCACCAGCCCGCCCATAGTCACCGACGAGCAGTACTTC. Translated: CATSPPIVTDEQYF. The J gene is TRBJ2-7, the V gene TRBV15; D uncertain. V gave up 5 bases and J gave up 5 bases, with 16 bases separating them. The CDR3 sequence is 14 residues long. CDR1 and CDR2 from the germline V gene are LNHNV and YYDKDF (reference sequence).

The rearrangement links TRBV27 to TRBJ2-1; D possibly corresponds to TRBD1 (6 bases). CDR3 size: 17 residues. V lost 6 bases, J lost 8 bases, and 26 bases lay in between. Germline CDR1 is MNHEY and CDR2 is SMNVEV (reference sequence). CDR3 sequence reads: CASRATQGRQNVDEQFF. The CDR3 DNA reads TGTGCCAGCAGAGCGACCCAGGGGAGACAAAATGTGGATGAGCAGTTCTTC.

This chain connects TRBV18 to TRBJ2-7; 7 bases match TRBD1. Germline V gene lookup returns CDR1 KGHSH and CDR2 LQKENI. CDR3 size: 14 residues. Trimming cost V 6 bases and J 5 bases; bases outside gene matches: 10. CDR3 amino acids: CASSRQGGFHEQYF. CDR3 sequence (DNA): TGTGCCAGCTCCAGACAAGGGGGCTTCCACGAGCAGTACTTC.

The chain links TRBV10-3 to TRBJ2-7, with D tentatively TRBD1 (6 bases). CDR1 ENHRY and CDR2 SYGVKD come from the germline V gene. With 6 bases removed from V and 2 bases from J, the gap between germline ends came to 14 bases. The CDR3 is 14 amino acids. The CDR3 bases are TGTGCCATCAGCATCCGGGACATAACCTACGAGCAGTACTTC. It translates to CAISIRDITYEQYF.

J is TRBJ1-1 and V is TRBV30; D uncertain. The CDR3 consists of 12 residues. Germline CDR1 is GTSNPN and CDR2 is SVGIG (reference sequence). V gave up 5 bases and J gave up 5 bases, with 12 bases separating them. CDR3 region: CAWFAGRTEAFF. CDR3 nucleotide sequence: TGTGCCTGGTTTGCAGGTCGAACTGAAGCTTTCTTT.

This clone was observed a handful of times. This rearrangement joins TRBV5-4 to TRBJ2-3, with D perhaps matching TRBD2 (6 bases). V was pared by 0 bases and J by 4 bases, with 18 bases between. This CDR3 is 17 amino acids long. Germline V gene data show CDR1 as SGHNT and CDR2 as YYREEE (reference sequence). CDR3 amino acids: CASSLGSERVKPDTQYF. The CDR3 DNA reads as TGTGCCAGCAGCTTGGGTTCGGAGCGGGTCAAACCAGATACGCAGTATTTT.

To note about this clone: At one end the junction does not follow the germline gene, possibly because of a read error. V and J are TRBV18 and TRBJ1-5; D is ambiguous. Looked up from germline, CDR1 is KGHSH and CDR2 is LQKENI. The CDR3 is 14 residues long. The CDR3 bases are TGTGCCAGCTCACCAGGTAATGGCAACCAGCCCCAGCATTTT. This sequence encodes CASSPGNGNQPQHF.

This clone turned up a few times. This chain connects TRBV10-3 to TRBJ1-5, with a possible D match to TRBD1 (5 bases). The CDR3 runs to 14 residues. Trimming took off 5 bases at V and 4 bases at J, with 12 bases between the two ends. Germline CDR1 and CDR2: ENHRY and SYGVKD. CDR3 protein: CAISKTVTNQPQHF. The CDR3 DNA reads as TGTGCCATCAGTAAGACAGTGACAAATCAGCCCCAGCATTTT.

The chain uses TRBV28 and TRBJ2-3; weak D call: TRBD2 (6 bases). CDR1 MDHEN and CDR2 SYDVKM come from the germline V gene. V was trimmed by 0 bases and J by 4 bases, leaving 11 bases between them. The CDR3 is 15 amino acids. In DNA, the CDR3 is TGTGCCAGCAGTTTATGGCCCCCGGGAGCAGATACGCAGTATTTT. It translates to CASSLWPPGADTQYF.

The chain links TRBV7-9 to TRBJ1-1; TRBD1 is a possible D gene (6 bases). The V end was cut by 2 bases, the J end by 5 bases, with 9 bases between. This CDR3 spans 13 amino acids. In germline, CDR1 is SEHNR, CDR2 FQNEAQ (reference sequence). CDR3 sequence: CASSLKGGTEAFF. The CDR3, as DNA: TGTGCCAGCAGCTTAAAGGGGGGGACTGAAGCTTTCTTT.

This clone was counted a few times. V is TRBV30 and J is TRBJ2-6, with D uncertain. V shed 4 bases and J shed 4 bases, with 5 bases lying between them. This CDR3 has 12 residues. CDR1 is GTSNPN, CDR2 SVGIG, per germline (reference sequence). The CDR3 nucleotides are TGTGCCTGGAACCGGGGGGCCAACGTCCTGACTTTC. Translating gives CAWNRGANVLTF.

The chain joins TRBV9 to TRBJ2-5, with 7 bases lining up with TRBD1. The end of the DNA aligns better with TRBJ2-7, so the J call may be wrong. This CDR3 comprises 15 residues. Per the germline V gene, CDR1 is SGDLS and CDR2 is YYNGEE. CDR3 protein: CASSVEGQSADEQYF. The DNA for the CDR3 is TGTGCCAGCAGCGTAGAGGGACAGTCAGCTGACGAGCAGTACTTC.

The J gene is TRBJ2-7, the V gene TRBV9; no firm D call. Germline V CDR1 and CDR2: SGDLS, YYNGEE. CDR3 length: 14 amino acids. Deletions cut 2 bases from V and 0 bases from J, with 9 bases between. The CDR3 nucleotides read TGTGCCAGCAGCGTGGCGGCCTCCTCCTACGAGCAGTACTTC. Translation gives CASSVAASSYEQYF.